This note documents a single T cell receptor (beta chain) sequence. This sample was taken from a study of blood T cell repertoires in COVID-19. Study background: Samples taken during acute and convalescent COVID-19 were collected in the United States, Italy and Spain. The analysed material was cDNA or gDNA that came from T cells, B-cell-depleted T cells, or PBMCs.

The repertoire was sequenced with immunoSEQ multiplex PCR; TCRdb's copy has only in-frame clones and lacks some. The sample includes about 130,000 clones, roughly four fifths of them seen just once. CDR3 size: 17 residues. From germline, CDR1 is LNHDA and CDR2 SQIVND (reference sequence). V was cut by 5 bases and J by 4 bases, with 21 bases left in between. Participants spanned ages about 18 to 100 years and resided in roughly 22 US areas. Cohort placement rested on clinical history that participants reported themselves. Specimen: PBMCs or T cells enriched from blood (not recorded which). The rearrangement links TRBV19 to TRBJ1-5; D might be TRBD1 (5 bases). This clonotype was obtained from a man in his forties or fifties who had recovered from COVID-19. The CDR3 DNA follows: TGTGCCAGTAGTCCCCTCACGGCGGGGACGCAAAATCAGCCCCAGCATTTT. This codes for CASSPLTAGTQNQPQHF.